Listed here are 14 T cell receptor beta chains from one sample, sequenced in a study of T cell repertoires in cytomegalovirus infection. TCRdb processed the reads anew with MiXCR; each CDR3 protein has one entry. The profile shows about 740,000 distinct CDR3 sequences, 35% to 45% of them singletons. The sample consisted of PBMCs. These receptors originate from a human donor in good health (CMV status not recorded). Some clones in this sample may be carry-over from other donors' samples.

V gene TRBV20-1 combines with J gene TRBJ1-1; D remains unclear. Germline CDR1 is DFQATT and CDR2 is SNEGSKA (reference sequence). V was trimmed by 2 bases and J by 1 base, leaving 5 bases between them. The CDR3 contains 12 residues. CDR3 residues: CSARHRNTEAFF. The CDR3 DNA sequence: TGCAGTGCTAGACACAGGAACACTGAAGCTTTCTTT.

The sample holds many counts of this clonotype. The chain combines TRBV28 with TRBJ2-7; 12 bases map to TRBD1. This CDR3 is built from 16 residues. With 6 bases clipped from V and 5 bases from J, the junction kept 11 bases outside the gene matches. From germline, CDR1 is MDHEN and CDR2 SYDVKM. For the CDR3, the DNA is TGTGCCAGCAGCCGCCCGAGGGGACAGGGGGCAAACGAGCAGTACTTC. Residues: CASSRPRGQGANEQYF.

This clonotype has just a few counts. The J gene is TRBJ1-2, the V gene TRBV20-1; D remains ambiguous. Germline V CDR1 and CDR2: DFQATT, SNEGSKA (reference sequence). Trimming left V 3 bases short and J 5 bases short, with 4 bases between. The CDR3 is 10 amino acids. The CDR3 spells CSASAYGYTF. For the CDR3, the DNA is TGCAGTGCTAGTGCATATGGCTACACCTTC.

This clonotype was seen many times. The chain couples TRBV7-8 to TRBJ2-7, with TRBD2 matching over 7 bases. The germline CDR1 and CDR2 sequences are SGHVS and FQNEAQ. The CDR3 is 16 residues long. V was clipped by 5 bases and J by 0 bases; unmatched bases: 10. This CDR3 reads CASSLGEGLSSYEQYF. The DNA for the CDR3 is TGTGCCAGCAGCCTAGGGGAGGGTCTGAGCTCCTACGAGCAGTACTTC.

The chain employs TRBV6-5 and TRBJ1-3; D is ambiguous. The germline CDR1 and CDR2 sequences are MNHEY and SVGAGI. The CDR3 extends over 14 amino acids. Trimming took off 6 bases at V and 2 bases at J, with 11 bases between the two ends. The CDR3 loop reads CASRQRLAGNTIYF. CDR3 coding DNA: TGTGCCAGCAGACAAAGGCTAGCTGGAAACACCATATATTTT.

The CDR3 DNA sequence: TGTGCCAGCAGGCCTCATAGGACCGGAGGAAGCAATCAGCCCCAGCATTTT. It is translated as CASRPHRTGGSNQPQHF. The chain carries TRBV28 and TRBJ1-5; D not certain. Germline assignment: CDR1 MDHEN and CDR2 SYDVKM. The V and J ends lost 6 bases and 1 base respectively, with 19 bases between them. This CDR3 has 17 residues.

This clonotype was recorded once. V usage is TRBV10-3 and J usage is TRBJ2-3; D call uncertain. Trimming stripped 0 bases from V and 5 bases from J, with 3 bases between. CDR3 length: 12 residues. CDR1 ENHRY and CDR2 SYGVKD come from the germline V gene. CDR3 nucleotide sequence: TGTGCCATCAGTGAGTCGGGAGATACGCAGTATTTT. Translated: CAISESGDTQYF.

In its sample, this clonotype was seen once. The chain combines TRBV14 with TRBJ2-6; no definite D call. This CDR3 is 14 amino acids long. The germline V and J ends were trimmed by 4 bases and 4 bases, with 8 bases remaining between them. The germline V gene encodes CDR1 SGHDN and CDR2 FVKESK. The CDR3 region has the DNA TGTGCCAGCAGCCCCATTACCGGGGCCAACGTCCTGACTTTC. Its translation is CASSPITGANVLTF.

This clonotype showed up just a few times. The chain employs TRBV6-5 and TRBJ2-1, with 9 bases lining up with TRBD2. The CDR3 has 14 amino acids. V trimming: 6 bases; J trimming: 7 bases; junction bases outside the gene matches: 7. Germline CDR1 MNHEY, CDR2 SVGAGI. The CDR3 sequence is CASSALSGGNEQFF. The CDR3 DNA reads TGTGCCAGCAGCGCTCTCAGCGGGGGGAATGAGCAGTTCTTC.

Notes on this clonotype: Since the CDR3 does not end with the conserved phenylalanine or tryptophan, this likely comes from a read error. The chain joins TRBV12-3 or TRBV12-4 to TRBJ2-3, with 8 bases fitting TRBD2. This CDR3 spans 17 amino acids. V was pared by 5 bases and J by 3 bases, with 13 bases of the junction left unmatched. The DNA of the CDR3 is TGTGCCAGCAGTCTCCTCCCCACGGGACTAGGGACAGATACGCAGTATTTG. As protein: CASSLLPTGLGTDTQYL.

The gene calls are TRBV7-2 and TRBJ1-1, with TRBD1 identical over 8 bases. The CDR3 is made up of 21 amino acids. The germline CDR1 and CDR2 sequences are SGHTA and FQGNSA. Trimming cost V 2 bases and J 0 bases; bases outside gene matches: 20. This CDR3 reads CASSLFYRQGNPLWLNTEAFF. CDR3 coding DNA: TGTGCCAGCAGCTTATTTTACAGACAGGGGAACCCCCTGTGGCTGAACACTGAAGCTTTCTTT. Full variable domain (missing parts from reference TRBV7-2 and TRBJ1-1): GAGVSQSPSNKVTEKGKDVELRCDPISGHTALYWYRQSLGQGLEFLIYFQGNSAPDKSGLPSDRFSAERTGGSVSTLTIQRTQQEDSAVYLCASSLFYRQGNPLWLNTEAFFGQGTRLTVV.

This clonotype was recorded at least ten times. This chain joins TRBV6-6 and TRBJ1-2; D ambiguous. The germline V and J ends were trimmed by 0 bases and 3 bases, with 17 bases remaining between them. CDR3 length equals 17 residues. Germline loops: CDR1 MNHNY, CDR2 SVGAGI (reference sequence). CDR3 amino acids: CASSYSIQTGTDYGYTF. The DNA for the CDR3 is TGTGCCAGCAGTTACTCTATTCAAACGGGTACGGACTATGGCTACACCTTC.

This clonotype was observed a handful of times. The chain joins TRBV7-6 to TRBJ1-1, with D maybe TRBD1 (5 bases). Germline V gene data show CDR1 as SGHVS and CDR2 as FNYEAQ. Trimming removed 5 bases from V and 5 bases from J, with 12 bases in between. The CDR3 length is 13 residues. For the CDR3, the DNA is TGTGCCAGCAGCCCCCGGGACGGGACTGAAGCTTTCTTT. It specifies CASSPRDGTEAFF.

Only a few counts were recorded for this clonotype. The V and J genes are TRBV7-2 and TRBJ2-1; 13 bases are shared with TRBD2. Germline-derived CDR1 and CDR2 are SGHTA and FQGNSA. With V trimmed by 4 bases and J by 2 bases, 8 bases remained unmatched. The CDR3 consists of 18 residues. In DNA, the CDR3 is TGTGCCAGCAGCTCAGGGGGACTAGCGGGAACCACCTACAATGAGCAGTTCTTC. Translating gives CASSSGGLAGTTYNEQFF.